This note documents a single T cell receptor beta chain sequence. These data are taken from a study of T-cell reconstitution after alpha-beta-depleted transplantation in children. This CDR3 region has 14 residues. The germline gives CDR1 SGHVS, CDR2 FQNEAQ. V lost 10 bases to trimming and J lost 3 bases, with 16 bases between them. TCRbeta library construction was performed incorporating unique molecular identifiers. MiXCR, applied by TCRdb to the PCR reads, yields one record per CDR3 protein. The repertoire has around 110,000 distinct CDR3 sequences, about 9.4% of them found once; the top ten carry around 34%.

The receptor was isolated from a boy younger than 10 with acute lymphoblastic leukemia, due to receive a stem cell transplant. Sequencing used PBMCs, obtained before TCRalphabeta/CD19-depleted stem cell transplant. The chain uses TRBV7-8 and TRBJ2-1; D not resolved. The CDR3 DNA is TGTGCCACCCGTCCCGCGTTTCACTACAATGAGCAGTTCTTC. This gives the protein CATRPAFHYNEQFF.